Presented here are 15 T cell receptor beta chains from one specimen sequenced in a study of molecular identifiers for immune sequencing clone quantification. MiXCR, run by TCRdb on the PCR reads, gives a single entry per CDR3 protein. The data contain 400,000 to 600,000 distinct CDR3 sequences, 25% of them singletons. Source material: naive CD8+ T cells from blood, with Jurkat cell RNA spiked in. Subset of the sample: FACS-sorted CD8+CD4-CCR7+CD45RA+ naive T cells. The source is a human donor in good health. Some libraries in this study had Jurkat cell RNA spiked in.

This clonotype appeared many times. V usage is TRBV28 and J usage is TRBJ1-6, with D uncertain. The CDR3 length is 11 residues. Germline V gene lookup returns CDR1 MDHEN and CDR2 SYDVKM. Trimming removed 3 bases at V and 9 bases at J, with 3 bases between. The CDR3 reads CASSFRSPLHF. The CDR3 DNA is TGTGCCAGCAGTTTCCGTTCACCCCTCCACTTT.

This clonotype has only one observation. One base away lies a much larger clone, so this may be a sequencing read error. The chain recombines TRBV5-1 with TRBJ1-1; TRBD1 matches 7 bases. The CDR3 covers 15 residues. The germline V gene encodes CDR1 SGHRS and CDR2 YFSETQ. CDR3 loop: CASSFRTGEVTGAFF. The CDR3 DNA reads TGCGCCAGCAGCTTTCGGACAGGAGAAGTGACTGGAGCTTTCTTT. The variable domain in full, with the rest retrieved from reference TRBV5-1 and TRBJ1-1, is KAGVTQTPRYLIKTRGQQVTLSCSPISGHRSVSWYQQTPGQGLQFLFEYFSETQRNKGNFPGRFSGRQFSNSRSEMNVSTLELGDSALYLCASSFRTGEVTGAFFGQGTRLTVV.

This chain connects TRBV13 to TRBJ2-3; 8 positions match TRBD2. CDR3 size: 13 residues. Trimming removed 5 bases from V and 8 bases from J; junction bases left unmatched: 6. CDR1 PRHDT and CDR2 FYEKMQ come from the germline V gene (reference sequence). CDR3 amino acids: CASSTGGGSTQYF. The CDR3 DNA reads as TGTGCCAGCAGCACCGGGGGGGGGTCTACGCAGTATTTT.

A few counts support this clonotype. The chain carries TRBV7-9 and TRBJ2-1; TRBD2 might be the D (5 bases). Germline V lookup: CDR1 SEHNR, CDR2 FQNEAQ (reference sequence). V shed 5 bases and J shed 5 bases, with 10 bases lying between them. This CDR3 has 13 residues. DNA for the CDR3: TGTGCCAGCAGCCCCCCCGGGAACAATGAGCAGTTCTTC. It yields the protein CASSPPGNNEQFF.

This clonotype occurred a few times. The genes are TRBV9 and TRBJ2-7; 7 bases are a match to TRBD1. The J segment lost 6 bases and the V segment lost 2 bases, leaving 2 bases of the junction unmatched. The CDR3 has 12 amino acids. Germline CDR1 is SGDLS and CDR2 is YYNGEE. Here the CDR3 DNA reads TGTGCCAGCAGCGTCAGGACAGGCGAGCAGTACTTC. Amino acid sequence: CASSVRTGEQYF.

This clonotype was found once. Possible read error: a much larger clone is one base away. The chain carries TRBV21-1 and TRBJ2-3; the table's TRBD2 call for D was not verified on the DNA. TRBV21-1 is a pseudogene. There are 16 residues in the CDR3. The DNA of the CDR3 is TGTGCCAGCGGCAAAAGCTCTAGCGGACTCACAGATACGCAGTATTTT. Protein product: CASGKSSSGLTDTQYF.

This clonotype was counted only a few times. The chain links TRBV6-2 or TRBV6-3 to TRBJ2-3; 8 bases fit TRBD2. This CDR3 is 14 amino acids long. Looked up from germline, CDR1 is MNHEY and CDR2 is SVGEGT. Trimming cost V 6 bases and J 4 bases; bases outside gene matches: 6. In DNA, the CDR3 is TGTGCCAGCAGCCAGACTAGCGTAGCAGATACGCAGTATTTT. Translating it yields CASSQTSVADTQYF.

J is TRBJ2-7 and V is TRBV19; D call uncertain. The CDR3 spans 14 residues. The germline V gene has CDR1 LNHDA and CDR2 SQIVND (reference sequence). V was shortened by 4 bases and J by 5 bases, with 15 bases between the two germline ends. The CDR3, as DNA: TGTGCCAGTAGTAAAGGGTTAGCAACGGACGAGCAGTACTTC. This sequence encodes CASSKGLATDEQYF. The complete variable domain, with remaining parts taken from reference TRBV19 and TRBJ2-7, reads DGGITQSPKYLFRKEGQNVTLSCEQNLNHDAMYWYRQDPGQGLRLIYYSQIVNDFQKGDIAEGYSVSREKKESFPLTVTSAQKNPTAFYLCASSKGLATDEQYFGPGTRLTVT.

Concerning this clonotype: A much larger clonotype is one base distant, so this may be a read error. It is likely a read error, because the conserved phenylalanine at the end of the CDR3 is missing. The gene calls are TRBV5-1 and TRBJ2-3; weak D call: TRBD2 (5 bases). V lost 2 bases to trimming and J lost 4 bases, with 11 bases between them. CDR1 SGHRS and CDR2 YFSETQ come from the germline V gene. This CDR3 has 14 amino acids. CDR3 sequence (DNA): TGCGCCAGCAGCTTCGACTATGGACCAGATACGCAGTATCTT. Translated, it gives CASSFDYGPDTQYL.

The chain's CDR3 is CAWSRDGGEQFF. The CDR3 DNA reads TGTGCCTGGAGTAGGGACGGGGGTGAGCAGTTCTTC. The chain links TRBV30 to TRBJ2-1; D is perhaps TRBD2 (6 bases). Germline V gives CDR1 GTSNPN, CDR2 SVGIG (reference sequence). The germline V and J ends were trimmed by 2 bases and 9 bases, with 11 bases remaining between them. The CDR3 covers 12 residues.

This clonotype was observed at least ten times. A read error may produce the germline difference seen at one junction end. The chain's CDR3 is CASSVGQLNQPQHF. The DNA of the CDR3 is TGTGCCAGCAGCGTAGGACAGCTCAATCAGCCCCAGCATTTT. The J gene is TRBJ1-5, the V gene TRBV13, with D possibly being TRBD1 (6 bases). This CDR3 comprises 14 residues. Germline values: CDR1 PRHDT, CDR2 FYEKMQ (reference sequence).

This clonotype was recorded many times. DNA of the CDR3: TGTGCCAGCAGCTTAGAGGCAGGGGCAGATACGCAGTATTTT. The encoded protein is CASSLEAGADTQYF. This chain links TRBV7-2 with TRBJ2-3, with D tentatively TRBD1 (6 bases). The V end lost 1 base, the J end lost 4 bases, and 9 bases lay between the germline ends. The germline CDR1 and CDR2 sequences are SGHTA and FQGNSA. This CDR3 contains 14 residues.

As concerns this clonotype: A much larger clone lies a single base off, so this may be a read error. V usage is TRBV7-2 and J usage is TRBJ1-4; 9 bases match TRBD1. The CDR3 is 16 residues long. Germline V gene sequence: CDR1 SGHTA, CDR2 FQGNSA. The V segment lost 5 bases and the J segment 0 bases; nucleotides outside the gene matches: 4. As DNA, the CDR3 is TGTGCCAGCAGCCCCGGGACAGGGACAACTAATGAAAAACTGTTTTTT. Its protein is CASSPGTGTTNEKLFF.

Remarks on this clonotype: Since a much larger clone is just one base distant, this may be a read error. The CDR3 region has the DNA TGTGCCTGCAGCTTTAGGGTAGCGGGAGACTCAGATACGCAGTATTTT. This translates into CACSFRVAGDSDTQYF. The rearrangement uses TRBV7-9 and TRBJ2-3; 9 nucleotides line up with TRBD2. The CDR3 covers 16 residues. CDR1 is SEHNR, CDR2 FQNEAQ, per germline (reference sequence).

V is TRBV7-9 and J is TRBJ2-5; D remains unclear. The CDR3 covers 15 residues. From germline, CDR1 is SEHNR and CDR2 FQNEAQ (reference sequence). The V gene lost 2 bases and the J gene lost 2 bases, with 12 bases spanning the gap. The CDR3 nucleotides read TGTGCCAGCAGCTTATATATTGGCAGTCAAGAGACCCAGTACTTC. It encodes CASSLYIGSQETQYF.